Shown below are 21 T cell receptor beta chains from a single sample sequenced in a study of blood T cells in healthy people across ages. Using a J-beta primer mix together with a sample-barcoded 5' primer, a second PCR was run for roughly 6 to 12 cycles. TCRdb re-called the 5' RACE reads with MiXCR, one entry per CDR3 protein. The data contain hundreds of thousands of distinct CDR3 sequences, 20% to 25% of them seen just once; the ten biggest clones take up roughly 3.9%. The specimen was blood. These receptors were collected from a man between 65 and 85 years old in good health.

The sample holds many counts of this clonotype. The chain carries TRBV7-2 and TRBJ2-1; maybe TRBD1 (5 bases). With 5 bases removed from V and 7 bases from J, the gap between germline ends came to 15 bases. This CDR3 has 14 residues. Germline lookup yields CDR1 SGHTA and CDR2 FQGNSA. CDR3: CASSTWQGGNEQFF. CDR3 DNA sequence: TGTGCCAGCAGCACCTGGCAGGGTGGAAATGAGCAGTTCTTC.

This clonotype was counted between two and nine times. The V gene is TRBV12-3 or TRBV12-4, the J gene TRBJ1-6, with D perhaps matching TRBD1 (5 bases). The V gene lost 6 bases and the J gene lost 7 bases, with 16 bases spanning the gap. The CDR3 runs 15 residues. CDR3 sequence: CASSRDAGINSPLHF. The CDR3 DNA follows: TGTGCCAGCAGCAGAGATGCAGGGATAAATTCACCCCTCCACTTT.

In DNA form, the CDR3 reads TGCAGTGCTAGAGGAGGGACTAGCGGGGACTTCTACAATGAGCAGTTCTTC. It is translated as CSARGGTSGDFYNEQFF. The V gene is TRBV20-1, the J gene TRBJ2-1, with 13 bases identical to TRBD2. The CDR3 totals 17 residues. CDR1 is DFQATT and CDR2 is SNEGSKA in the germline V gene (reference sequence). V was pared by 1 base and J by 3 bases, with 6 bases of the junction left unmatched.

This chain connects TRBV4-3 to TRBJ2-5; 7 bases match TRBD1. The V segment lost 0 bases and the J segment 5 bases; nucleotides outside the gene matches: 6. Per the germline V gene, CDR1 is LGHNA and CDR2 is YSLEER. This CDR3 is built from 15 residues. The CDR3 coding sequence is TGCGCCAGCAGCCAAGATTTAGGGGGCTGGGAGACCCAGTACTTC. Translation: CASSQDLGGWETQYF.

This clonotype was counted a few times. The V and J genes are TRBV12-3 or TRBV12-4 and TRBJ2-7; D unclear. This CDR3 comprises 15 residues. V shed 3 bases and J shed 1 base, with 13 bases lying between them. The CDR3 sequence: CASSFDARLSYEQYF. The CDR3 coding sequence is TGTGCCAGCAGTTTCGACGCGAGGCTATCCTACGAGCAGTACTTC.

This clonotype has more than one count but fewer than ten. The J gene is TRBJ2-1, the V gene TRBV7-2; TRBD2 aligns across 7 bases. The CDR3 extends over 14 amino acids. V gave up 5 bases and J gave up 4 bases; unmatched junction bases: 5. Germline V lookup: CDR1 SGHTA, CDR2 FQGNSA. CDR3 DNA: TGTGCCAGCAGCAAAAGCGGGACTTACAATGAGCAGTTCTTC. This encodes CASSKSGTYNEQFF. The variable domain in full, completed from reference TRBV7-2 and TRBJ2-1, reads GAGVSQSPSNKVTEKGKDVELRCDPISGHTALYWYRQSLGQGLEFLIYFQGNSAPDKSGLPSDRFSAERTGGSVSTLTIQRTQQEDSAVYLCASSKSGTYNEQFFGPGTRLTVL.

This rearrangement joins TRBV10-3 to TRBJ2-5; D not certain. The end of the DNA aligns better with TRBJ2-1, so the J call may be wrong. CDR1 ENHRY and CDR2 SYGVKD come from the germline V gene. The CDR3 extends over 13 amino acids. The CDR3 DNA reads TGTGCCATCAGTGAGTCGATGATGGAAGAGCAGTTCTTC. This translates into CAISESMMEEQFF.

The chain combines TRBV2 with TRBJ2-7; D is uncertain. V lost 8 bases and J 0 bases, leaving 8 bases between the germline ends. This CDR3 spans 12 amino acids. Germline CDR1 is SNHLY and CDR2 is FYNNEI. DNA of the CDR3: TGTGCCAGCGAAAGCCGCTCCTACGAGCAGTACTTC. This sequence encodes CASESRSYEQYF.

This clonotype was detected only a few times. CDR3 residues: CASAKYPYEQYF. The CDR3, as DNA: TGTGCCAGCGCTAAATATCCCTACGAGCAGTACTTC. The V call is TRBV6-5, the J call TRBJ2-5; no clear D gene. The DNA end is a closer match to TRBJ2-7, so the J assignment may be wrong. CDR1 MNHEY and CDR2 SVGAGI come from the germline V gene. This CDR3 is built from 12 residues.

The CDR3 sequence is CASTGTSGTYEQYF. For the CDR3, the DNA is TGCGCCAGCACCGGGACTAGCGGTACCTACGAGCAGTACTTC. The gene calls are TRBV5-1 and TRBJ2-7; 11 bases agree with TRBD2. The trim removed 6 bases at V and 2 bases at J, leaving 4 bases unmatched. Germline CDR1 and CDR2: SGHRS and YFSETQ. The CDR3 length is 14 residues.

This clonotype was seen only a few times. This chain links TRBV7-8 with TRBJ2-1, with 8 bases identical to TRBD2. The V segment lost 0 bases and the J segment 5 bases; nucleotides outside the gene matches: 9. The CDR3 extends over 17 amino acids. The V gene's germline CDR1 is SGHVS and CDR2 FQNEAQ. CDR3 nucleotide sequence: TGTGCCAGCAGCTTAGCGCCCGGGAGGGCTCTGGACAATGAGCAGTTCTTC. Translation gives CASSLAPGRALDNEQFF.

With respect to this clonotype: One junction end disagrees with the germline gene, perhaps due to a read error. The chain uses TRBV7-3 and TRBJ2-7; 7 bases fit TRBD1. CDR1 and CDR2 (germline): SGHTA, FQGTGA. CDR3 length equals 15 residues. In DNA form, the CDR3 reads TGTGCCAGCGGCTTGACAAGGACAGGAGCCTACGAGCAGTACTTC. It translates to CASGLTRTGAYEQYF.

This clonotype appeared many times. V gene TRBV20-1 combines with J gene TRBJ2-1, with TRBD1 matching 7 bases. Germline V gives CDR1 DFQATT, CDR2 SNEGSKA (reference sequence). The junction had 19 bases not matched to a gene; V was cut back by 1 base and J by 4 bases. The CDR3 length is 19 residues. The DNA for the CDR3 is TGCAGTGCTAGAGCAAGATCGATAGAACCGGGACAGTCATACAATGAGCAGTTCTTC. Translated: CSARARSIEPGQSYNEQFF.

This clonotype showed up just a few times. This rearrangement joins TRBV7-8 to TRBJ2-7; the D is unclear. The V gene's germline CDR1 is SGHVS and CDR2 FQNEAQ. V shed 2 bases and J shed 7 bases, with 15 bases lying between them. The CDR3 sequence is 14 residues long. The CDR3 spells CASSLTSWAREQYF. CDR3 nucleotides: TGTGCCAGCAGCTTAACTTCCTGGGCCAGGGAGCAGTACTTC.

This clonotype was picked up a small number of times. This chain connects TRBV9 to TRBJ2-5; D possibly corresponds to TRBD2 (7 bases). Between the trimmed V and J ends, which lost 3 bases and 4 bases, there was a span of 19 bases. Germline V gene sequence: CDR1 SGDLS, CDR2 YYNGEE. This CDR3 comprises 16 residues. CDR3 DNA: TGTGCCAGCAGCGCCACCCAAGCGGGACAACTAGAGACCCAGTACTTC. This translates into CASSATQAGQLETQYF.

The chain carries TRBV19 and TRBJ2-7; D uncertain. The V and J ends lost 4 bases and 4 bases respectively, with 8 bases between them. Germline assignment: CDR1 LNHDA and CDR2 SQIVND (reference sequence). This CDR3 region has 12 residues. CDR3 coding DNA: TGTGCCAGTAGTACCAATGGATACGAGCAGTACTTC. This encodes CASSTNGYEQYF.

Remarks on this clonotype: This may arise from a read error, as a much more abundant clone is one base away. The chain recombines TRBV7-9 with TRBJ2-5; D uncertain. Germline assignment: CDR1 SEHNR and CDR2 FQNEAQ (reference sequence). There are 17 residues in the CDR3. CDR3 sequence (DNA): TGTGCCAGCAGCTTAAAAGCTGGCCTTCTTGGCCAAGAGACCCTGTACTTC. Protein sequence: CASSLKAGLLGQETLYF.

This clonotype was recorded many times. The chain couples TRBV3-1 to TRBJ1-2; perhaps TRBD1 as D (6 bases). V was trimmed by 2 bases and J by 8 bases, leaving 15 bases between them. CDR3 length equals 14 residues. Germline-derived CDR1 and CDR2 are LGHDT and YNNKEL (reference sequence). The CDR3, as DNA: TGTGCCAGCAGCCAAAACGGGGGCGCGCGAGGCTACACCTTC. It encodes CASSQNGGARGYTF.

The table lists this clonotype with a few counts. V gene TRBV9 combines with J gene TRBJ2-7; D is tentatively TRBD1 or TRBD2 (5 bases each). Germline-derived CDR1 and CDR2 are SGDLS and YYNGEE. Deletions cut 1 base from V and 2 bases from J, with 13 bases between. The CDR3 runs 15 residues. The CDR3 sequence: CASSVSDGAAYEQYF. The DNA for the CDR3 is TGTGCCAGCAGCGTATCCGACGGGGCGGCCTACGAGCAGTACTTC.

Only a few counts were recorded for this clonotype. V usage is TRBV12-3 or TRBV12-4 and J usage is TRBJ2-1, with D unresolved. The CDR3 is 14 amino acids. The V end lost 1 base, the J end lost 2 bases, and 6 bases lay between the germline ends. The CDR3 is CASSLGRPYNEQFF. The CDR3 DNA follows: TGTGCCAGCAGTTTAGGACGACCCTACAATGAGCAGTTCTTC.

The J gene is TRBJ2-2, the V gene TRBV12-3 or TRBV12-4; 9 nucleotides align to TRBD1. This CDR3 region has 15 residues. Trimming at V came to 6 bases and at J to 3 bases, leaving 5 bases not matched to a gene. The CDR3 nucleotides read TGTGCCAGCAGAGAACAGGGGGCGGACACCGGGGAGCTGTTTTTT. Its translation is CASREQGADTGELFF.